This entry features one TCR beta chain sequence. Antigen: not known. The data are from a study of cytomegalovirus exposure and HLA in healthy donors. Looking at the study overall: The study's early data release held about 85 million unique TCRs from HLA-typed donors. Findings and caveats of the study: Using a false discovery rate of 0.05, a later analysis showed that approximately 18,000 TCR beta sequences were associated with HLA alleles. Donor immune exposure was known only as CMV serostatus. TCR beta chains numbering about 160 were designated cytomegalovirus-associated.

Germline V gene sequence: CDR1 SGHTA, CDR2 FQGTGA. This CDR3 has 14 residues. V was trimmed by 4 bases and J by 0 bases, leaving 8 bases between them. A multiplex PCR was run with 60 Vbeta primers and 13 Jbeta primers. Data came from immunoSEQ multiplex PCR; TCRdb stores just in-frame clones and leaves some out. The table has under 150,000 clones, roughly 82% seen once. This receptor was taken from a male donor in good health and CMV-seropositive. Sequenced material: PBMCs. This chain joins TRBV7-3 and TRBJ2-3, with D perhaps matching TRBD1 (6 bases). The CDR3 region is CASSSGVSTDTQYF. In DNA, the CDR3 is TGTGCCAGCAGCTCAGGGGTCAGCACAGATACGCAGTATTTT.